This passage covers 26 T cell receptor beta chains from one sample sequenced in a study of T cell responses to AZD1222 COVID-19 vaccine. The protocol was immunoSEQ multiplex PCR, while the TCRdb copy is restricted to in-frame clones and leaves out a portion. The sample has around 99,000 clones, around 87% seen once. Sequencing was performed on peripheral blood, taken 28 days after the second AZD1222 dose. The receptor source for this set is an adult who received the AZD1222 COVID-19 vaccine.

The V call is TRBV5-6, the J call TRBJ2-3; the D is unclear. Trimming shortened V by 6 bases and J by 6 bases, and 14 bases separated the two germline ends. CDR1 is SGHDT and CDR2 is YYEEEE in the germline V gene. The CDR3 runs 13 residues. The CDR3 loop reads CASTLSSWDTQYF. The CDR3 DNA is TGTGCCAGCACCCTTTCGAGCTGGGATACGCAGTATTTT. Using reference TRBV5-6 and TRBJ2-3 for the parts outside the CDR3, the full variable domain is DAGVTQSPTHLIKTRGQQVTLRCSPKSGHDTVSWYQQALGQGPQFIFQYYEEEERQRGNFPDRFSGHQFPNYSSELNVNALLLGDSALYLCASTLSSWDTQYFGPGTRLTVL.

The chain uses TRBV29-1 and TRBJ1-1; a weak D match, TRBD1 (6 bases). This CDR3 spans 13 amino acids. Trimming removed 7 bases from V and 8 bases from J, with 20 bases in between. From germline, CDR1 is SQVTM and CDR2 ANQGSEA. The CDR3 DNA is TGCAGCGCCGGACGGGACACCCTGGGGGAAGCTTTCTTT. This gives the protein CSAGRDTLGEAFF.

This clone was seen once. V is TRBV20-1 and J is TRBJ1-1; unclear D gene. Germline CDR1 is DFQATT and CDR2 is SNEGSKA (reference sequence). V was clipped by 4 bases and J by 1 base, with 4 bases between them. The CDR3 has 11 residues. CDR3: CSANRNTEAFF. The CDR3 nucleotides read TGCAGTGCTAATCGGAACACTGAAGCTTTCTTT.

The V call is TRBV6-2 or TRBV6-3, the J call TRBJ2-3; the match to TRBD2 covers 10 bases. V trimming: 0 bases; J trimming: 4 bases; junction bases outside the gene matches: 4. Germline values: CDR1 MNHEY, CDR2 SVGEGT. The CDR3 loop spans 16 amino acids. The CDR3 bases are TGTGCCAGCAGTTACTCGGGCAGCGGGGGGGCAGATACGCAGTATTTT. This encodes CASSYSGSGGADTQYF.

V gene TRBV5-1 combines with J gene TRBJ2-6, with 9 bases that match TRBD1. Germline assignment: CDR1 SGHRS and CDR2 YFSETQ. The CDR3 runs 19 residues. Germline trimming cut 3 bases from V and 0 bases from J; bases unmatched to any gene: 10. CDR3 amino acids: CASSWHRGRIGSGANVLTF. The CDR3, as DNA: TGCGCCAGCAGCTGGCACAGGGGGCGCATAGGCTCTGGGGCCAACGTCCTGACTTTC. The complete variable domain, with remaining parts taken from reference TRBV5-1 and TRBJ2-6, reads KAGVTQTPRYLIKTRGQQVTLSCSPISGHRSVSWYQQTPGQGLQFLFEYFSETQRNKGNFPGRFSGRQFSNSRSEMNVSTLELGDSALYLCASSWHRGRIGSGANVLTFGAGSRLTVL.

The rearrangement links TRBV7-9 to TRBJ2-7, with 11 bases lining up with TRBD2. Germline V gene data show CDR1 as SEHNR and CDR2 as FQNEAQ (reference sequence). CDR3 size: 15 residues. The V and J ends lost 5 bases and 4 bases, in that order; junction bases with no gene match: 7. For the CDR3, the DNA is TGTGCCAGCAGCCAAAGGGGGACTAGCGGTTACGAGCAGTACTTC. The encoded protein is CASSQRGTSGYEQYF.

In its sample, this clone was seen once. V is TRBV30 and J is TRBJ2-2; unclear D gene. V lost 2 bases and J lost 6, with 7 bases in between. Looked up from germline, CDR1 is GTSNPN and CDR2 is SVGIG (reference sequence). The CDR3 has 12 residues. The CDR3 bases are TGTGCCTGGAGTCTGAGTGCCGGGGAGCTGTTTTTT. Translating gives CAWSLSAGELFF.

The chain uses TRBV11-2 and TRBJ2-2; D is unclear. Germline lookup yields CDR1 SGHAT and CDR2 FQNNGV. The CDR3 is 14 amino acids. The V and J ends lost 3 bases and 5 bases respectively, with 10 bases between them. For the CDR3, the DNA is TGTGCCAGCAGCTTCCGGGTCGGTACCGGGGAGCTGTTTTTT. Protein: CASSFRVGTGELFF. The full variable domain, rest sourced from reference TRBV11-2 and TRBJ2-2, is EAGVAQSPRYKIIEKRQSVAFWCNPISGHATLYWYQQILGQGPKLLIQFQNNGVVDDSQLPKDRFSAERLKGVDSTLKIQPAKLEDSAVYLCASSFRVGTGELFFGEGSRLTVL.

This chain links TRBV4-3 with TRBJ1-1; no clear D gene. Germline V lookup: CDR1 LGHNA, CDR2 YSLEER. The CDR3 totals 13 residues. V was clipped by 3 bases and J by 2 bases, with 7 bases between them. The CDR3 protein is CASSHTPNTEAFF. The CDR3 DNA reads TGCGCCAGCAGCCATACACCCAACACTGAAGCTTTCTTT.

This clone was observed once. The chain joins TRBV7-3 to TRBJ2-1; 12 positions agree with TRBD2. Germline CDR1 is SGHTA and CDR2 is FQGTGA. CDR3 size: 19 residues. V gave up 2 bases and J gave up 3 bases; unmatched junction bases: 11. CDR3 sequence (DNA): TGTGCCAGCAGCTTATTCCCTACTAGCGGGAGGCTTAACTACAATGAGCAGTTCTTC. This encodes CASSLFPTSGRLNYNEQFF. Combining the CDR3 with reference TRBV7-3 and TRBJ2-1 gives the whole variable domain GAGVSQTPSNKVTEKGKYVELRCDPISGHTALYWYRQSLGQGPEFLIYFQGTGAADDSGLPNDRFFAVRPEGSVSTLKIQRTERGDSAVYLCASSLFPTSGRLNYNEQFFGPGTRLTVL.

Only one count was recorded for this clone. V and J are TRBV6-1 and TRBJ1-1; the D gene is possibly TRBD1 (6 bases). This CDR3 spans 15 amino acids. V was clipped by 2 bases and J by 5 bases, with 15 bases between them. CDR1 is MNHNS and CDR2 is SASEGT in the germline V gene. The CDR3, as DNA: TGTGCCAGCAGTGAACGGGGGCAGGGGTGGACTGAAGCTTTCTTT. Translated, it gives CASSERGQGWTEAFF.

In its sample, this clone was seen once. The V and J genes are TRBV27 and TRBJ2-5; the D gene is possibly TRBD1 (6 bases). This CDR3 spans 13 amino acids. V dropped 4 bases and J dropped 9 bases, with 15 bases sitting between them. Germline loops: CDR1 MNHEY, CDR2 SMNVEV (reference sequence). The CDR3 DNA follows: TGTGCCAGCAGTTCCGGACAGCACCCGGCCCAGTACTTC. Protein sequence: CASSSGQHPAQYF.

The V and J genes are TRBV6-5 and TRBJ2-7, with D possibly TRBD2 on 5 matching bases. Trimming took off 11 bases at V and 0 bases at J, with 14 bases between the two ends. CDR1 and CDR2 (germline): MNHEY, SVGAGI. This CDR3 is built from 13 residues. The CDR3 nucleotides read TGTGCCTCCTTGCCCCGGGACTCCTACGAGCAGTACTTC. It yields the protein CASLPRDSYEQYF.

Turning to this clone: This sample includes further DNA sequences coding for the same CDR3. The J gene is TRBJ1-6, the V gene TRBV27; D gene unclear. In germline, CDR1 is MNHEY, CDR2 SMNVEV (reference sequence). The CDR3 covers 13 residues. Trimming left V 3 bases short and J 8 bases short, with 8 bases between. The CDR3 reads CASSLRDYSPLHF. The DNA for the CDR3 is TGTGCCAGCAGTTTGCGGGATTATTCACCCCTCCACTTT.

The chain couples TRBV7-2 to TRBJ1-3; no clear D. CDR3 length: 11 amino acids. In germline, CDR1 is SGHTA, CDR2 FQGNSA. V lost 5 bases, J lost 3 bases, and 2 bases lay in between. CDR3 sequence: CASSIGNTIYF. CDR3 bases: TGTGCCAGCAGCATTGGAAACACCATATATTTT.

The gene calls are TRBV6-9 and TRBJ2-7, with 10 bases matching TRBD2. The length of the CDR3 is 15 residues. Germline V gives CDR1 MNHGY, CDR2 SVAAGI. V shed 2 bases, J shed 7 bases, and the junction held 8 bases outside the gene matches. The chain's CDR3 is CASSYHLAGVREQYF. CDR3 bases: TGTGCCAGCAGTTATCACCTAGCGGGGGTTAGGGAGCAGTACTTC.

The rearrangement uses TRBV10-3 and TRBJ1-2, with unresolved D. The CDR3 consists of 13 residues. V was trimmed by 2 bases and J by 4 bases, leaving 8 bases between them. The germline CDR1 and CDR2 sequences are ENHRY and SYGVKD. CDR3 residues: CAISEKTSYGYTF. In DNA, the CDR3 is TGTGCCATCAGTGAGAAGACTAGCTATGGCTACACCTTC.

The CDR3 spells CASRPAAGEADTQYF. For the CDR3, the DNA is TGTGCCAGCAGGCCGGCAGCGGGAGAGGCAGATACGCAGTATTTT. The V call is TRBV27, the J call TRBJ2-3; 8 bases agree with TRBD2. CDR3 length: 15 amino acids. Germline assignment: CDR1 MNHEY and CDR2 SMNVEV (reference sequence). The J segment lost 4 bases and the V segment lost 6 bases, leaving 9 bases of the junction unmatched.

V is TRBV6-8 and J is TRBJ1-5; tentative D call: TRBD1 (5 bases). CDR1 is MNHGY, CDR2 SAAAGT, per germline. V lost 7 bases and J 2 bases, leaving 15 bases between the germline ends. The CDR3 runs to 15 residues. CDR3 loop: CASTEVGARNQPQHF. For the CDR3, the DNA is TGTGCCAGCACCGAGGTCGGGGCCCGCAATCAGCCCCAGCATTTT.

The chain combines TRBV28 with TRBJ2-3, with no clear D. Germline CDR1 reads MDHEN; CDR2 reads SYDVKM. The ends were cut back, 9 bases at V and 7 bases at J, with 17 bases in the middle. The CDR3 sequence is 13 residues long. In nucleotides, the CDR3 is TGTGCCAGTAGGGATCCCCTCCGGAATACGCAGTATTTT. It codes for CASRDPLRNTQYF. Combining the CDR3 with reference TRBV28 and TRBJ2-3 gives the whole variable domain DVKVTQSSRYLVKRTGEKVFLECVQDMDHENMFWYRQDPGLGLRLIYFSYDVKMKEKGDIPEGYSVSREKKERFSLILESASTNQTSMYLCASRDPLRNTQYFGPGTRLTVL.

This chain connects TRBV2 to TRBJ1-6; tentative D call: TRBD1 (5 bases). Germline-derived CDR1 and CDR2 are SNHLY and FYNNEI. The CDR3 runs 15 residues. V dropped 7 bases and J dropped 4 bases, with 14 bases sitting between them. The CDR3 loop is CASIQGTAYNSPLHF. The CDR3 DNA sequence: TGTGCCAGCATACAAGGGACGGCTTATAATTCACCCCTCCACTTT.

The CDR3 region has the DNA TGCGCCAGGGCAAAGGGCGGGTCCTATCCTAACAATGAGCAGTTCTTC. This gives the protein CARAKGGSYPNNEQFF. The rearrangement links TRBV5-1 to TRBJ2-1; a weak D match, TRBD2 (5 bases). Germline assignment: CDR1 SGHRS and CDR2 YFSETQ. V dropped 8 bases and J dropped 5 bases, with 23 bases sitting between them. This CDR3 has 16 amino acids.

The chain has TRBV6-1 and TRBJ2-7, with 7 bases matching TRBD1. The CDR3 contains 16 residues. J was trimmed by 1 base and V by 4 bases; bases with no gene match: 10. From germline, CDR1 is MNHNS and CDR2 SASEGT. In nucleotides, the CDR3 is TGTGCCAGCAGTGCGGGACAGCCCCACAGGTCCTACGAGCAGTACTTC. It translates to CASSAGQPHRSYEQYF.

The chain combines TRBV7-2 with TRBJ1-1; TRBD1 aligns across 9 bases. V lost 5 bases, J lost 1 base, and 5 bases stayed unmatched. The CDR3 has 15 residues. CDR1 SGHTA and CDR2 FQGNSA come from the germline V gene. CDR3 coding DNA: TGTGCCAGCAGCCTTATGGGACAGGGGAACACTGAAGCTTTCTTT. Translated: CASSLMGQGNTEAFF.

This chain connects TRBV7-9 to TRBJ2-7, with a tentative D call TRBD2 (6 bases). V lost 4 bases, J lost 6 bases, and 28 bases lay in between. There are 18 residues in the CDR3. CDR1 and CDR2 (germline): SEHNR, FQNEAQ (reference sequence). The CDR3 DNA reads TGTGCCAGCAGCTCCCAGCCGGGACTCACTATAAACGTCTTCGAGCAGTACTTC. It specifies CASSSQPGLTINVFEQYF.

The chain uses TRBV18 and TRBJ2-1, with 7 bases matching TRBD1. The germline CDR1 and CDR2 sequences are KGHSH and LQKENI. V lost 4 bases and J lost 5; bases outside the gene matches: 14. CDR3 length equals 17 residues. The CDR3 DNA reads as TGTGCCAGCTCACTTCGCTCCTCTAGGGGGCCTGACAATGAGCAGTTCTTC. This encodes CASSLRSSRGPDNEQFF.